The clone carrying this T cell receptor beta chain was counted many times. Its antigen is unidentified. The data were taken from a study of human T cells and chemical hapten exposure. Study-level results: Expanded TCRs produced significantly more large CDR3 similarity clusters than controls did. Following DPC sensitization, TCRs present above 1 in 1000 frequency showed no change. With patch test score, the counts of PT1 expanded TCRs showed a positive correlation.

TCRdb re-derived calls from the RACE reads in MiXCR, one entry per CDR3 protein. Of approximately 350,000 distinct CDR3 sequences listed, under 6.5% are singletons. V lost 6 bases and J lost 1; bases outside the gene matches: 11. The CDR3 has 15 residues. Germline V lookup: CDR1 DFQATT, CDR2 SNEGSKA (reference sequence). Time point: patch test 2, 6 weeks after DPC sensitization. Specified treatment: therapeutic diphenylcyclopropenone sensitization with weekly scalp DPC. This material consisted of whole blood, taken in connection with sensitization to the hapten diphenylcyclopropenone (DPC). The V and J genes are TRBV20-1 and TRBJ2-5, with 7 bases matching TRBD2. This receptor was taken from a woman under 30 with alopecia areata. Some clones in this sample may be carry-over from other donors' samples. The CDR3 reads CSARSYAGVQETQYF. In nucleotides, the CDR3 is TGCAGTGCCAGGAGCTATGCGGGGGTCCAAGAGACCCAGTACTTC.